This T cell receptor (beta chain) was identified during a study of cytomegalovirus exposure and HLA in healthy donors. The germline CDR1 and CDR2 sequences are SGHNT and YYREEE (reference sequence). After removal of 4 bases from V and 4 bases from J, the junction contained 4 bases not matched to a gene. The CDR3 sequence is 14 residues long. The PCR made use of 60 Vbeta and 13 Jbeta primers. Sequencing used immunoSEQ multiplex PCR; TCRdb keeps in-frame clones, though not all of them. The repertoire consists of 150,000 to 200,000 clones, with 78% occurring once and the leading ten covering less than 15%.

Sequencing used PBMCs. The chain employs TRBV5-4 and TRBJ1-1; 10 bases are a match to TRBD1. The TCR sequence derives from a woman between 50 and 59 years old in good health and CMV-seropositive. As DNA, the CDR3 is TGTGCCAGCAGCGGCCGGACAGGGGGCACTGAAGCTTTCTTT. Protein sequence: CASSGRTGGTEAFF.